This TCR beta chain was captured by sequencing in a study of blood T cell repertoires in COVID-19. Study-wide context: The cDNA or gDNA used as material had been derived from T cells, B-cell-depleted T cells, or PBMCs.

The age range of participants was about 18 to 89 years, with residence in about 25 US areas. Method: immunoSEQ multiplex PCR; TCRdb's copy keeps in-frame clones and lacks some. In the table there are 490,000 or so clones, 75% to 90% of which are singletons. Trimming pared 4 bases from V and 4 bases from J, leaving 25 bases between. CDR3 length: 18 amino acids. Per the germline V gene, CDR1 is SGHRS and CDR2 is YFSETQ. This chain links TRBV5-1 with TRBJ2-3, with D unresolved. The receptor was derived from an older woman who had recovered from COVID-19. The sample consisted of PBMCs or T cells enriched from blood (not recorded which). DNA for the CDR3: TGCGCCAGCAGCCCGGCCCTTGCGGTCCGGTTCTCCCCAGATACGCAGTATTTT. Its translation: CASSPALAVRFSPDTQYF.